This T cell receptor beta chain emerged from a study of blood T cell repertoires in COVID-19. Study information: COVID-19 samples collected from the United States, Italy and Spain covered acute and convalescent phases. The analysed material was cDNA or gDNA that came from T cells, B-cell-depleted T cells, or PBMCs.

The assay was immunoSEQ multiplex PCR, and TCRdb's table has in-frame clones only and misses some. This table holds 200,000 to 250,000 clones, roughly four fifths found once. The CDR3 has 15 residues. The V and J ends lost 2 bases and 0 bases respectively, with 11 bases between them. Germline V gives CDR1 SQVTM, CDR2 ANQGSEA. The TCR comes from a man in his forties who had recovered from COVID-19. What was sequenced was PBMCs or T cells enriched from blood (not recorded which). The chain is built from TRBV29-1 and TRBJ2-1; TRBD2 might be the D (5 bases). The CDR3 here is CSVEFLTSSYNEQFF. CDR3 sequence (DNA): TGCAGCGTTGAATTTCTAACTAGCTCCTACAATGAGCAGTTCTTC.